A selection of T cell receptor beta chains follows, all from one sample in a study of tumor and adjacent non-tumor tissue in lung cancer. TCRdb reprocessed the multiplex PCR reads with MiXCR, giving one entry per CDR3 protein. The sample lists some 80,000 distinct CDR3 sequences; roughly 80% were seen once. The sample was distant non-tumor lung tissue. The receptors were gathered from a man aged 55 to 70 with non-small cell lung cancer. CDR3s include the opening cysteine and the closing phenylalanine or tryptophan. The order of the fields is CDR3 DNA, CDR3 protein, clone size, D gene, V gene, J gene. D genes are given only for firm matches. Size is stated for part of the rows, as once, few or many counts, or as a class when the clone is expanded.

DNA: TGTGCCGTCGGACAGGGAGGGATGTCTAAAGCAACTAATGAAAAACCGTTTTTT
CDR3: CAVGQGGMSKATNEKPFF
size: -
D: TRBD1
V: TRBV6-1
J: TRBJ1-4

DNA: TGTGCCAGCAGCTCCAGCGGGAGCGGCGCAGATACGCAGTATTTT
CDR3: CASSSSGSGADTQYF
size: -
D: TRBD2
V: TRBV7-3
J: TRBJ2-3

DNA: TGTGCCAGCAGCATGTCCGGGACACTTACCAAAAACATTCAGTACTTC
CDR3: CASSMSGTLTKNIQYF
size: -
D: -
V: TRBV11-3
J: TRBJ2-4

DNA: TGCGCCAGCAGCCAAGATGCAGGGGGGAGCACAGATACGCAGTATTTT
CDR3: CASSQDAGGSTDTQYF
size: many
D: -
V: TRBV4-3
J: TRBJ2-3

DNA: TGTGCCATCAGTAAGCAGGCGCCCCCGGTCGGGAATGAGCAGTTCTTC
CDR3: CAISKQAPPVGNEQFF
size: -
D: -
V: TRBV6-4
J: TRBJ2-1

DNA: TGCAGTGCTAGACCCGGGGGGACTAGTGCGGGTGAGCAGTTGTTC
CDR3: CSARPGGTSAGEQLF
size: -
D: TRBD2
V: TRBV20-1
J: TRBJ2-1

DNA: TGTGCCAGCAGATCTGGGCAGGTCCAAGAGGCCCAGTACTTC
CDR3: CASRSGQVQEAQYF
size: -
D: -
V: TRBV11-2
J: TRBJ2-5

DNA: TGTGCCAGCAGTTACGGCTGGAGGGCCAGTAATAAGCAGTTCTTC
CDR3: CASSYGWRASNKQFF
size: -
D: -
V: TRBV6-5
J: TRBJ2-1

DNA: TGCAGTGCCGCAGGGGGACAGTCGTCGGATACGCAGTATTTT
CDR3: CSAAGGQSSDTQYF
size: -
D: TRBD1
V: TRBV29-1
J: TRBJ2-3

DNA: TGCAGTGCTAGCGACCCCGTGACTGGAAACACCATATATTTT
CDR3: CSASDPVTGNTIYF
size: -
D: -
V: TRBV20-1
J: TRBJ1-3

DNA: TGCGCCAGCAGCCAAGATGGAGTAAGACAGCCCCAGCATTTT
CDR3: CASSQDGVRQPQHF
size: -
D: -
V: TRBV4-3
J: TRBJ1-5

DNA: TGTGCCAGCAGTCTGGACAGGGGAGAAGTCTACAGTGAGCAGTTCTTC
CDR3: CASSLDRGEVYSEQFF
size: -
D: TRBD1
V: TRBV5-6
J: TRBJ2-1

DNA: TGCAATGTTTGTGCGGTCACCTACGAGCAGTACTTC
CDR3: CNVCAVTYEQYF
size: -
D: -
V: TRBV20-1
J: TRBJ2-7

DNA: TGTGCCAGGAGCTTAGTTCCAAAGGACAGGCCCGCTGGGGCCAAAGTCCTGACTTTC
CDR3: CARSLVPKDRPAGAKVLTF
size: -
D: TRBD1
V: TRBV11-2
J: TRBJ2-6

DNA: TGTGCCAGCAGCGTACTGCACAGCTCCTACGATCAATACTTC
CDR3: CASSVLHSSYDQYF
size: -
D: -
V: TRBV11-2
J: TRBJ2-7

DNA: TGTGCCAGCAACTTTTTCCTAGCGGTAGCAGATAGGCAGTATTTT
CDR3: CASNFFLAVADRQYF
size: -
D: TRBD2
V: TRBV11-2
J: TRBJ2-3

DNA: TGTGCCAGCGTCTCTTATAGCACCAGCTCCTACGAGCAATACTTC
CDR3: CASVSYSTSSYEQYF
size: -
D: -
V: TRBV6-1
J: TRBJ2-7

DNA: TGTGCCAGCAACTCGCACGGATGGCAGACTGACGCTTTCTTT
CDR3: CASNSHGWQTDAFF
size: -
D: -
V: TRBV11-1
J: TRBJ1-1

DNA: TGCAGCGTTGAACACCTACACGGAAACTCCGGCTACACCTTC
CDR3: CSVEHLHGNSGYTF
size: -
D: -
V: TRBV29-1
J: TRBJ1-2

DNA: TGTGCCAGCAGCTCAGGACTAGCGGGAGGATTGCAGCTCTTC
CDR3: CASSSGLAGGLQLF
size: once
D: TRBD2
V: TRBV11-1
J: TRBJ2-1

DNA: TGTGCCAACAGTTTCGTCAGGGTTGGATTTGGGACCCAGTACTTC
CDR3: CANSFVRVGFGTQYF
size: -
D: -
V: TRBV28
J: TRBJ2-5

DNA: TGTGCCAGCAGTTATGAGGGGACGGGTCACTCCTACGAGCAGTACTTC
CDR3: CASSYEGTGHSYEQYF
size: -
D: -
V: TRBV6-5
J: TRBJ2-7

DNA: TGTGCCAGCAACTTACACACCGGGACTAGCGGGGCAAGCTCCTACAATGAGCAGTTCTTC
CDR3: CASNLHTGTSGASSYNEQFF
size: -
D: TRBD2
V: TRBV11-3
J: TRBJ2-1

DNA: TGTGTCAGGAGCCACCTCGCGACAAGCGGGGCGACCGGGGAGCTGTTTTTT
CDR3: CVRSHLATSGATGELFF
size: -
D: TRBD2
V: TRBV11-3
J: TRBJ2-2

DNA: TGCGCCAGCAGCCAAGATCACACAGGGCACATTTATGGCTACACCTTC
CDR3: CASSQDHTGHIYGYTF
size: -
D: -
V: TRBV4-3
J: TRBJ1-2

DNA: TGTGCCAGCAGTTTAACCGGTGCGCAGTATTTT
CDR3: CASSLTGAQYF
size: many
D: -
V: TRBV12-3/TRBV12-4
J: TRBJ2-3

DNA: TGTGCCAGCACCACGGGGGGGGGGTCTAAAAACATTCAGTACTTC
CDR3: CASTTGGGSKNIQYF
size: once
D: TRBD2
V: TRBV7-2
J: TRBJ2-4

DNA: TGCATTGCTAGAGACGATCGTCAGGGTGCCTCCTACGAGCAGTACTTC
CDR3: CIARDDRQGASYEQYF
size: -
D: -
V: TRBV20-1
J: TRBJ2-7

DNA: TGTGCCAGCAGCTACGAAGCAGGGATCGGAGGCTACACCTTC
CDR3: CASSYEAGIGGYTF
size: -
D: -
V: TRBV11-2
J: TRBJ1-2

DNA: TGTGCCAGCAGCTGCACAATGGGGGGGCCAAAGGAGACCCAGTGCTTT
CDR3: CASSCTMGGPKETQCF
size: -
D: -
V: TRBV11-2
J: TRBJ2-5

DNA: TGTGAGAACAACTCTACAGGGGAAGAGACCCAGTACTTC
CDR3: CENNSTGEETQYF
size: -
D: TRBD1
V: TRBV11-2
J: TRBJ2-5

DNA: TGTGCCAGTAGTGTAGGGCATGGGGGGGATACGCAGTATTTT
CDR3: CASSVGHGGDTQYF
size: -
D: -
V: TRBV12-3/TRBV12-4
J: TRBJ2-3

DNA: TGCGCCAGCAGCCCCAGAGTGGGTGGGGGCGGCACCGGGGAGCTGGTTTTT
CDR3: CASSPRVGGGGTGELVF
size: -
D: -
V: TRBV4-3
J: TRBJ2-2

DNA: TGCGCCAGCAAAGAGGGGAGGACTGAAGCTTTCTTT
CDR3: CASKEGRTEAFF
size: -
D: -
V: TRBV4-1
J: TRBJ1-1

DNA: TGTGTCAGCAGCTCTACAGGGGAAGATACTCAGTGCTTC
CDR3: CVSSSTGEDTQCF
size: -
D: TRBD1
V: TRBV11-2
J: TRBJ2-5

DNA: TGTGCCAGCCTGAGTATGGGGGCAGTGGTGGGGGCCTTGGGCACATATACGCAGTATTTT
CDR3: CASLSMGAVVGALGTYTQYF
size: -
D: -
V: TRBV6-1
J: TRBJ2-3

DNA: TGCGCCAGCAGCCGAGGGCCTAGCTACTACTACGAGCAGTACTTC
CDR3: CASSRGPSYYYEQYF
size: once
D: -
V: TRBV4-3
J: TRBJ2-7

DNA: TGTGCCAGTAGCTCTACAATGGGGGGGCCAAAGGATAGCCAGTACTTC
CDR3: CASSSTMGGPKDSQYF
size: -
D: -
V: TRBV11-2
J: TRBJ2-5

DNA: TGTCCCAGCAGCTCCACAACGGGGTGGCCAAAGGAGACCCAGTACTTC
CDR3: CPSSSTTGWPKETQYF
size: -
D: -
V: TRBV11-2
J: TRBJ2-5

DNA: TGCGCCAGCAGCGTCCGAGAGGGCCTTAGGACCCAGTACTTC
CDR3: CASSVREGLRTQYF
size: -
D: -
V: TRBV5-1
J: TRBJ2-5

DNA: TGTACCAGCAGTTACACGCCCGCAAGCTCCTACGAGCACTACTTC
CDR3: CTSSYTPASSYEHYF
size: -
D: -
V: TRBV6-5
J: TRBJ2-7

DNA: TGTGCCAGCAGCCCGGGATTAACGGGAAAGTTCGGTGGCACAGATACGCGGTATTTT
CDR3: CASSPGLTGKFGGTDTRYF
size: -
D: -
V: TRBV11-2
J: TRBJ2-3